The clone carrying this T cell receptor beta chain was picked up many times. Its antigen is still unknown. Amplification of TCR alpha and beta CDR3 regions from RNA used iRepertoire nested multiplex PCR. TCRdb itself ran the multiplex PCR reads through MiXCR, one entry per CDR3 protein. In the table there are about 410,000 distinct CDR3 sequences, approximately 42% of which are singletons. V dropped 10 bases and J dropped 7; count of bases not matched to a gene: 10. The germline gives CDR1 MDHEN, CDR2 SYDVKM. There are 13 residues in the CDR3. The sample comes from a study of glioma-infiltrating T cells. In the study overall: Glioblastomas were WHO grade IV, sampled at first diagnosis; low-grade were grade II.

Whole-study results and caveats: A blood CDR3 motif signature was depleted in highly divergent patients.

Material for sequencing was glioma tissue, nonneoplastic brain tissue, or PBMCs (not recorded which). The clonotype comes from a human donor with low-grade glioma or glioblastoma, undergoing nonglioma brain surgery, or in good health (not recorded which). The gene calls are TRBV28 and TRBJ2-1; 7 bases map to TRBD1. CDR3 coding DNA: TGTGCCACGGACAGGAGCATAGGGAATGAGCAGTTCTTC. Translating gives CATDRSIGNEQFF.